This T cell receptor (beta chain) was recorded in a study of cytomegalovirus exposure and HLA in healthy donors. In the PCR, 60 Vbeta and 13 Jbeta primers were used. Assay: immunoSEQ multiplex PCR; the TCRdb copy retains only in-frame clones and omits some. Of approximately 130,000 clones in the sample, about 81% were seen once. From germline, CDR1 is MGHRA and CDR2 YSYEKL. The CDR3 totals 16 residues. V shed 0 bases, J shed 5 bases, and the junction held 8 bases outside the gene matches. Source material: PBMCs. This chain links TRBV4-1 with TRBJ2-5; TRBD1 agrees at 8 bases. This clonotype was sampled from a woman between 35 and 50 years old in good health and CMV-seropositive. The CDR3: CASSQEEDREWETQYF. CDR3 nucleotides: TGCGCCAGCAGCCAAGAGGAGGACAGGGAGTGGGAGACCCAGTACTTC.